One sample yielded the 22 T cell receptor beta chains listed below, sequenced in a study of T cells after yellow fever vaccination. TCRdb called the 5' RACE reads again in MiXCR, with one record for every CDR3 protein. In the table there are over 150,000 distinct CDR3 sequences, approximately 6.2% of which are singletons. The specimen was CD4+ T cells sorted from PBMCs, collected on the day of the first yellow fever vaccination. The receptors were gathered from a man aged 18-30 years who received the YFV17D yellow fever vaccine.

This chain connects TRBV7-3 to TRBJ2-5; the D gene is possibly TRBD2 (6 bases). Between the trimmed V and J ends, which lost 3 bases and 5 bases, there was a span of 16 bases. Germline-derived CDR1 and CDR2 are SGHTA and FQGTGA. The length of the CDR3 is 15 residues. Written as DNA, the CDR3 is TGTGCCAGCAGCTTCCGACTCGGGGCGGGGGAGACCCAGTACTTC. Protein sequence: CASSFRLGAGETQYF.

V usage is TRBV7-9 and J usage is TRBJ2-3; the match to TRBD2 covers 8 bases. The junction had 2 bases not matched to a gene; V was cut back by 3 bases and J by 0 bases. This CDR3 contains 15 residues. The V gene's germline CDR1 is SEHNR and CDR2 FQNEAQ (reference sequence). The CDR3 reads CASSFSGGSTDTQYF. The CDR3 DNA sequence: TGTGCCAGCAGCTTTTCGGGGGGGAGCACAGATACGCAGTATTTT.

The rearrangement links TRBV20-1 to TRBJ1-4; D is possibly TRBD1 (6 bases). The CDR3 consists of 15 residues. Germline loops: CDR1 DFQATT, CDR2 SNEGSKA (reference sequence). Trimming pared 2 bases from V and 6 bases from J, leaving 16 bases between. The CDR3 bases are TGCAGTGCTAGACCTAGTTCAGGGGAAGATGAAAAACTGTTTTTT. Amino acid sequence: CSARPSSGEDEKLFF.

This clonotype has at least ten counts. The chain is built from TRBV12-3 or TRBV12-4 and TRBJ1-2; maybe TRBD1 (5 bases). The V end was cut by 5 bases, the J end by 6 bases, with 16 bases between. CDR3 size: 14 residues. The CDR3 sequence is CASSPQSGHDGYTF. CDR3 nucleotides: TGTGCCAGCAGTCCCCAATCGGGGCACGATGGCTACACCTTC.

The chain uses TRBV29-1 and TRBJ2-3; TRBD2 matches at 9 bases. The CDR3 spans 16 residues. J was trimmed by 0 bases and V by 1 base; bases with no gene match: 5. The germline gives CDR1 SQVTM, CDR2 ANQGSEA. The CDR3 reads CSVEALAGISTDTQYF. DNA of the CDR3: TGCAGCGTTGAAGCCCTAGCGGGGATTAGCACAGATACGCAGTATTTT.

This chain joins TRBV19 and TRBJ1-1; D is uncertain. Per germline, CDR1 LNHDA and CDR2 SQIVND (reference sequence). CDR3 length: 13 amino acids. Trimming took off 3 bases at V and 4 bases at J, with 9 bases between the two ends. DNA for the CDR3: TGTGCCAGTAGTATTAGAGGAGTCACTGAAGCTTTCTTT. It translates to CASSIRGVTEAFF.

There are many counts of this clonotype. The chain joins TRBV4-1 to TRBJ2-4, with D hard to call. Germline V gene data show CDR1 as MGHRA and CDR2 as YSYEKL. Trimming took off 4 bases at V and 0 bases at J, with 19 bases between the two ends. The CDR3 covers 18 residues. The CDR3 loop reads CASSPGPSSSLAKNIQYF. CDR3 DNA sequence: TGCGCCAGCAGCCCCGGGCCCTCTTCTTCCTTAGCCAAAAACATTCAGTACTTC.

Many counts were recorded for this clonotype. The V and J genes are TRBV6-1 and TRBJ1-2; the D gene is possibly TRBD1 (5 bases). V was clipped by 4 bases and J by 7 bases, with 16 bases between them. There are 14 residues in the CDR3. Germline loops: CDR1 MNHNS, CDR2 SASEGT. The DNA of the CDR3 is TGTGCCAGCAGTGCGACAGCATCGGTGGCTGGCTACACCTTC. It encodes CASSATASVAGYTF.

The table lists this clonotype with many counts. This chain uses TRBV4-1 with TRBJ1-6, with 7 nucleotides matching TRBD1. The CDR3 loop spans 15 amino acids. The V segment lost 4 bases and the J segment 8 bases; nucleotides outside the gene matches: 8. CDR1 and CDR2 from the germline V gene are MGHRA and YSYEKL. Here the CDR3 DNA reads TGCGCCAGCAGCCTAGACAGGGTGTTGGATTCACCCCTCCACTTT. Protein sequence: CASSLDRVLDSPLHF.

This clonotype was picked up many times. The chain has TRBV20-1 and TRBJ2-2; 7 bases line up with TRBD1. The ends lost 0 bases at V and 2 bases at J; junction bases unmatched: 3. CDR3 size: 15 residues. The germline V gene encodes CDR1 DFQATT and CDR2 SNEGSKA (reference sequence). The CDR3 DNA sequence: TGCAGTGCTAGAGAGGGGACAGTTAACACCGGGGAGCTGTTTTTT. Translated: CSAREGTVNTGELFF.

This clonotype appeared many times. The chain couples TRBV27 to TRBJ2-7, with D possibly being TRBD1 (5 bases). The V end was cut by 4 bases, the J end by 0 bases, with 7 bases between. The CDR3 loop spans 13 amino acids. Germline V CDR1 and CDR2: MNHEY, SMNVEV (reference sequence). CDR3 loop: CASSSQGSYEQYF. The CDR3 nucleotides are TGTGCCAGCAGTTCCCAGGGCTCCTACGAGCAGTACTTC.

This chain connects TRBV7-9 to TRBJ2-7; weak D call: TRBD2 (5 bases). Trimming took off 0 bases at V and 6 bases at J, with 9 bases between the two ends. The CDR3 has 13 residues. Germline CDR1 and CDR2: SEHNR and FQNEAQ (reference sequence). The CDR3 is CASSLASGSEQYV. CDR3 sequence (DNA): TGTGCCAGCAGCTTAGCCTCGGGGTCCGAGCAGTACGTC.

The chain uses TRBV6-1 and TRBJ2-2; D is perhaps TRBD1 (5 bases). Trimming pared 5 bases from V and 4 bases from J, leaving 17 bases between. This CDR3 has 16 amino acids. CDR1 is MNHNS, CDR2 SASEGT, per germline. CDR3 protein: CASSRVAPGFTGELFF. In nucleotides, the CDR3 is TGTGCCAGCAGTCGAGTCGCTCCAGGGTTCACCGGGGAGCTGTTTTTT.

This clonotype has more than one count but fewer than ten. The chain couples TRBV5-6 to TRBJ2-7; possible D gene TRBD1, 5 bases. The CDR3 has 15 amino acids. V was trimmed by 6 bases and J by 7 bases, leaving 23 bases between them. Germline CDR1 is SGHDT and CDR2 is YYEEEE. The DNA of the CDR3 is TGTGCCAGCACCTGGGGTCAACCAGGGATGCGAGAGCAGTACTTC. This translates into CASTWGQPGMREQYF.

This clonotype has ten or more counts. The chain is built from TRBV4-1 and TRBJ1-2; D might be TRBD1 (5 bases). Germline CDR1 and CDR2: MGHRA and YSYEKL. V shed 3 bases and J shed 5 bases, with 10 bases lying between them. CDR3 length equals 13 residues. The CDR3 nucleotides are TGCGCCAGCAGCCACAGGGACGGGTATGGCTACACCTTC. Residues: CASSHRDGYGYTF.

The V call is TRBV5-1, the J call TRBJ1-1, with a possible D match to TRBD1 (6 bases). Trimming took 2 bases from V and 5 from J, leaving 13 bases between them. The germline gives CDR1 SGHRS, CDR2 YFSETQ. The CDR3 sequence is 14 residues long. CDR3 region: CASSFQGSGTEAFF. The CDR3 bases are TGCGCCAGCAGCTTCCAGGGGTCGGGGACTGAAGCTTTCTTT.

This clonotype was seen only a few times. This chain connects TRBV10-3 to TRBJ2-5; the D is unclear. The ends were cut back, 3 bases at V and 5 bases at J, with 10 bases in the middle. The V gene's germline CDR1 is ENHRY and CDR2 SYGVKD. The CDR3 extends over 13 amino acids. The CDR3 reads CAISDNYRETQYF. The CDR3 nucleotides read TGTGCCATCAGTGATAACTACCGGGAGACCCAGTACTTC.

V gene TRBV18 combines with J gene TRBJ2-5, with D unclear. Germline V gives CDR1 KGHSH, CDR2 LQKENI. V was shortened by 1 base and J by 0 bases, with 9 bases between the two germline ends. The CDR3 length is 15 residues. This CDR3 reads CASSPQVGYQETQYF. Here the CDR3 DNA reads TGTGCCAGCTCACCACAAGTTGGGTACCAAGAGACCCAGTACTTC. The whole variable domain, filled in from reference TRBV18 and TRBJ2-5, reads NAGVMQNPRHLVRRRGQEARLRCSPMKGHSHVYWYRQLPEEGLKFMVYLQKENIIDESGMPKERFSAEFPKEGPSILRIQQVVRGDSAAYFCASSPQVGYQETQYFGPGTRLLVL.

V usage is TRBV4-3 and J usage is TRBJ2-7; tentative D call: TRBD1 (5 bases). V gave up 0 bases and J gave up 2 bases, with 11 bases separating them. Germline CDR1 is LGHNA and CDR2 is YSLEER. The CDR3 length is 15 residues. CDR3 region: CASSQDDPGTYEQYF. The DNA of the CDR3 is TGCGCCAGCAGCCAAGACGATCCAGGGACCTACGAGCAGTACTTC.

This clonotype was counted at least ten times. The genes are TRBV2 and TRBJ2-5; 9 positions match TRBD2. Germline V gene lookup returns CDR1 SNHLY and CDR2 FYNNEI. After removal of 10 bases from V and 5 bases from J, the junction contained 11 bases not matched to a gene. The CDR3 loop spans 14 amino acids. The CDR3 here is CATTPGLASETQYF. In DNA, the CDR3 is TGTGCCACCACCCCGGGACTAGCTTCGGAGACCCAGTACTTC.

This chain uses TRBV6-5 with TRBJ1-1; possible D gene TRBD1, 5 bases. This CDR3 is 15 amino acids long. V shed 2 bases and J shed 5 bases, with 15 bases lying between them. The germline gives CDR1 MNHEY, CDR2 SVGAGI. CDR3 bases: TGTGCCAGCAGTTACGATACGGGGGTAGGGACTGAAGCTTTCTTT. Translation gives CASSYDTGVGTEAFF.

The rearrangement joins TRBV30 to TRBJ1-5; D gene ambiguous. V lost 4 bases, J lost 4 bases, and 14 bases lay in between. The CDR3 has 14 amino acids. Germline loops: CDR1 GTSNPN, CDR2 SVGIG (reference sequence). The CDR3 protein is CAWKPHPGNQPQHF. CDR3 nucleotide sequence: TGTGCCTGGAAGCCTCATCCGGGGAATCAGCCCCAGCATTTT.